A selection of T cell receptor beta chains follows, all from one sample in a study of T cell responses to AZD1222 COVID-19 vaccine. Assay used: immunoSEQ multiplex PCR; TCRdb lists only in-frame clones, some missing. The sample lists approximately 150,000 clones; 93% were seen once. Here the sequenced sample was peripheral blood, taken after recovery from COVID-19. The source of these receptors is an adult who had recovered from COVID-19. The CDR3 runs from the conserved cysteine through the conserved F or W. Fields, in order: J gene, clone size, D gene, V gene, CDR3 DNA, CDR3 protein. D genes are given only for firm matches. A row's size may be missing; if present it is once, few, many or a size class.

>TRBJ2-3|.|.|TRBV18
TGTGCCAGCTCACCCGTGAAGGGCTTCTCAGATACGCAGTATTTT
CASSPVKGFSDTQYF
>TRBJ2-1|.|.|TRBV19
TGTGCCAGTAGGATAATGGGGGGAGCTTACAATGAGCAGTTCTTC
CASRIMGGAYNEQFF
>TRBJ2-1|.|.|TRBV5-1
TGCGCCAGCAGCTTGGATTACAATGAGCAGTTCTTC
CASSLDYNEQFF
>TRBJ2-3|.|TRBD1|TRBV5-5
TGTGCCAGCAGCTGGGGACAGGGGGCGGTCACAGATACGCAGTATTTT
CASSWGQGAVTDTQYF
>TRBJ2-7|.|.|TRBV5-1
TGCGCCAGCAGCTTTATCGGAGATCGAGTGCACGAGCAGTACTTC
CASSFIGDRVHEQYF
>TRBJ2-1|.|TRBD2|TRBV19
TGTGCCAGTACGCCTGGGGGACTAGCGGGTCTCGGTGGTGGGAATGAGCAGTTCTTC
CASTPGGLAGLGGGNEQFF
>TRBJ2-3|.|.|TRBV6-5
TGTGCCAACCAATTACTAGTTTCCCTTCCCGATACGCAGTATTTT
CANQLLVSLPDTQYF
>TRBJ2-3|.|TRBD1|TRBV9
TGTGCCAGCAGCGTAGTGCAGGGGGCAGATACGCAGTATTTT
CASSVVQGADTQYF
>TRBJ1-4|.|.|TRBV11-2
TGTGCCAGCAGCCCGGGGCAGGCTAATGAAAAACTGTTTTTT
CASSPGQANEKLFF
>TRBJ2-2|.|.|TRBV7-9
TGTGCCAGCAGCCCCCAGAGCGGGACAGGCACGAACACCGGGGAGCTGTTTTTT
CASSPQSGTGTNTGELFF
>TRBJ2-1|few|.|TRBV4-1
TGCGCCAGCAGCCCCGAGTTCAATATGAATGAGCAGTTCTTC
CASSPEFNMNEQFF
>TRBJ2-7|.|.|TRBV19
TGTGCCAGATACGAGCAGTACTTC
CARYEQYF
>TRBJ1-1|.|.|TRBV29-1
TGCAGCGTCACAGGTCTCGACACTGAAGCTTTCTTT
CSVTGLDTEAFF
>TRBJ1-5|.|TRBD1|TRBV19
TGTGCCAGTAGTCTCCGTCGTGGACAGGGCAATCAGCCCCAGCATTTT
CASSLRRGQGNQPQHF
>TRBJ1-2|.|TRBD1|TRBV27
TGTGCCAGCAGTTTATCCGGACAGGGACCCGTTATCTATGGCTACACCTTC
CASSLSGQGPVIYGYTF